Below are 24 T cell receptor beta chains sequenced from a single sample in a study of blood T cell repertoires in COVID-19. Sequencing used immunoSEQ multiplex PCR; TCRdb keeps in-frame clones, though not all of them. This sample has about 280,000 clones; 80% to 85% occur once, and the top ten carry 5%. Sequencing was done on a sample of PBMCs or T cells enriched from blood (not recorded which). These receptors all stem from a man aged 35 to 55 who had been exposed to COVID-19.

The chain links TRBV5-6 to TRBJ1-1, with D unresolved. This CDR3 region has 14 residues. The germline V gene encodes CDR1 SGHDT and CDR2 YYEEEE. V dropped 3 bases and J dropped 6 bases, with 15 bases sitting between them. The CDR3 reads CASSSQNVPAEAFF. In nucleotides, the CDR3 is TGTGCCAGCAGCTCGCAGAACGTTCCCGCTGAAGCTTTCTTT.

This chain uses TRBV18 with TRBJ1-4; the match to TRBD1 covers 7 bases. V shed 7 bases and J 5 bases; nucleotides not matched to a gene: 4. Germline values: CDR1 KGHSH, CDR2 LQKENI. CDR3 length: 13 amino acids. CDR3 loop: CASYRGQNEKLFF. The CDR3 region has the DNA TGTGCCAGCTACAGGGGACAGAATGAAAAACTGTTTTTT.

The rearrangement joins TRBV6-5 to TRBJ2-7, with 9 positions matching TRBD1. CDR1 and CDR2 from the germline V gene are MNHEY and SVGAGI. The CDR3 is made up of 14 amino acids. Trimming took 8 bases from V and 4 from J; bases not matched to a gene: 9. The CDR3 sequence is CASGPRTGDYEQYF. CDR3 bases: TGTGCCAGCGGGCCCAGGACAGGGGATTACGAGCAGTACTTC.

This rearrangement joins TRBV24-1 to TRBJ1-5; maybe TRBD1 (6 bases). The CDR3 covers 16 residues. Between the trimmed V and J ends, which lost 5 bases and 2 bases, there was a span of 15 bases. The germline gives CDR1 KGHDR, CDR2 SFDVKD. The DNA for the CDR3 is TGTGCCACCAGTGGCACAGGGCGGTTTGGCAATCAGCCCCAGCATTTT. Translated: CATSGTGRFGNQPQHF.

The chain is built from TRBV14 and TRBJ1-2; 8 bases fit TRBD1. This CDR3 comprises 16 residues. Trimming removed 1 base from V and 4 bases from J; junction bases left unmatched: 8. Germline V gene lookup returns CDR1 SGHDN and CDR2 FVKESK. For the CDR3, the DNA is TGTGCCAGCAGCCAAGGAAGACAGGGGCTGACCTATGGCTACACCTTC. As protein: CASSQGRQGLTYGYTF.

This chain connects TRBV5-1 to TRBJ2-1; 13 bases map to TRBD2. In germline, CDR1 is SGHRS, CDR2 YFSETQ. The J segment lost 7 bases and the V segment lost 5 bases, leaving 6 bases of the junction unmatched. This CDR3 comprises 15 residues. The CDR3 DNA is TGCGCCAGCAGTTCTGGACTAGCGGGAGTGAATGAGCAGTTCTTC. Amino acid sequence: CASSSGLAGVNEQFF.

The chain couples TRBV11-3 to TRBJ1-2; D possibly corresponds to TRBD1 (5 bases). V lost 0 bases and J lost 0, with 14 bases in between. The V gene's germline CDR1 is SGHNT and CDR2 YENEEA. The CDR3 sequence is 17 residues long. DNA for the CDR3: TGTGCCAGCAGCTTAGATCGGGTAGGGGCATCTAACTATGGCTACACCTTC. The encoded protein is CASSLDRVGASNYGYTF. Filled out from reference TRBV11-3 and TRBJ1-2, the complete variable domain reads EAGVVQSPRYKIIEKKQPVAFWCNPISGHNTLYWYLQNLGQGPELLIRYENEEAVDDSQLPKDRFSAERLKGVDSTLKIQPAELGDSAVYLCASSLDRVGASNYGYTFGSGTRLTVV.

V is TRBV10-3 and J is TRBJ2-2; 8 bases match TRBD1. V lost 4 bases, J lost 4 bases, and 5 bases stayed unmatched. The germline CDR1 and CDR2 sequences are ENHRY and SYGVKD. The CDR3 is 15 amino acids. The CDR3 sequence: CAISGGTGLTGELFF. The DNA of the CDR3 is TGTGCCATCAGTGGGGGGACAGGACTCACCGGGGAGCTGTTTTTT.

The J gene is TRBJ2-1, the V gene TRBV12-3 or TRBV12-4; TRBD2 is a possible D gene (5 bases). With 6 bases removed from V and 6 bases from J, the gap between germline ends came to 12 bases. The CDR3 runs to 13 residues. The DNA of the CDR3 is TGTGCCAGCAGGAAGGAGGTAGCCAATGAGCAGTTCTTC. The encoded protein is CASRKEVANEQFF.

The table lists this clone with a count of one. CDR3 nucleotide sequence: TGTGCCAGCAGTTTTTCGGGTATAAACACCATATATTTT. Protein product: CASSFSGINTIYF. The genes are TRBV28 and TRBJ1-3; no clear D. This CDR3 is 13 amino acids long. V gave up 3 bases and J gave up 6 bases, with 9 bases separating them. Germline CDR1 reads MDHEN; CDR2 reads SYDVKM.

The chain joins TRBV5-1 to TRBJ2-3, with 10 bases aligning to TRBD1. V was clipped by 0 bases and J by 6 bases; unmatched bases: 7. From germline, CDR1 is SGHRS and CDR2 YFSETQ. The CDR3 runs to 16 residues. As DNA, the CDR3 is TGCGCCAGCAGCTTGGCCGGACAGGGGGTAGGGGATACGCAGTATTTT. It translates to CASSLAGQGVGDTQYF.

This sequence joins TRBV5-1 and TRBJ2-7; unclear D gene. Germline loops: CDR1 SGHRS, CDR2 YFSETQ. Trimming cost V 0 bases and J 7 bases, with 8 bases left between them. This CDR3 is 12 amino acids long. The CDR3 DNA sequence: TGCGCCAGCAGCTTGGGTGATCGGGAGCAGTACTTC. Protein: CASSLGDREQYF. Supplemented by reference TRBV5-1 and TRBJ2-7, the full variable domain reads KAGVTQTPRYLIKTRGQQVTLSCSPISGHRSVSWYQQTPGQGLQFLFEYFSETQRNKGNFPGRFSGRQFSNSRSEMNVSTLELGDSALYLCASSLGDREQYFGPGTRLTVT.

The chain joins TRBV4-1 to TRBJ1-6; 7 bases fit TRBD1. This CDR3 is 16 amino acids long. V was pared by 3 bases and J by 8 bases, with 10 bases of the junction left unmatched. CDR1 and CDR2 from the germline V gene are MGHRA and YSYEKL. The CDR3 coding sequence is TGCGCCAGCAGCCATTATACAGGGGAAAGAGATTCACCCCTCCACTTT. Residues: CASSHYTGERDSPLHF.

This sequence joins TRBV30 and TRBJ1-3, with D tentatively TRBD1 (6 bases). The CDR3 has 11 amino acids. Germline assignment: CDR1 GTSNPN and CDR2 SVGIG (reference sequence). CDR3 sequence: CGRTAGNTIYF. The DNA of the CDR3 is TGTGGGCGGACAGCCGGAAACACCATATATTTT.

The chain has TRBV7-3 and TRBJ1-1, with D perhaps matching TRBD1 (5 bases). The CDR3 sequence is 13 residues long. The V gene's germline CDR1 is SGHTA and CDR2 FQGTGA. Trimming removed 5 bases from V and 7 bases from J, with 14 bases in between. The CDR3 DNA follows: TGTGCCAGCAGCCCCTCCTCGGGACTTGAAGCTTTCTTT. It encodes CASSPSSGLEAFF.

CDR3 residues: CATSRESVNYNEQFF. The CDR3 region has the DNA TGTGCCACCAGCAGAGAGTCGGTTAATTACAATGAGCAGTTCTTC. The chain recombines TRBV15 with TRBJ2-1, with D unresolved. The CDR3 spans 15 residues. V was clipped by 0 bases and J by 4 bases, with 10 bases between them. Germline CDR1 reads LNHNV; CDR2 reads YYDKDF (reference sequence).

The chain is built from TRBV19 and TRBJ2-7; tentative D call: TRBD1 (5 bases). The CDR3 sequence is 16 residues long. V lost 5 bases to trimming and J lost 3 bases, with 20 bases between them. The germline CDR1 and CDR2 sequences are LNHDA and SQIVND (reference sequence). The CDR3 coding sequence is TGTGCCAGTAGTCCCCAAGCCGGAGACAGATTCTACGAGCAGTACTTC. Protein sequence: CASSPQAGDRFYEQYF.

This sequence joins TRBV7-3 and TRBJ2-1, with D hard to call. Looked up from germline, CDR1 is SGHTA and CDR2 is FQGTGA. CDR3 length: 14 residues. V lost 1 base and J lost 9, with 13 bases in between. The CDR3 nucleotides read TGTGCCAGCAGCTTAATTTTTTCTGGCGGTGAGCAGTTCTTC. It specifies CASSLIFSGGEQFF.

This chain links TRBV19 with TRBJ2-3; D may be TRBD2 (6 bases). The CDR3 spans 15 residues. Trimming stripped 6 bases from V and 3 bases from J, with 16 bases between. Germline assignment: CDR1 LNHDA and CDR2 SQIVND (reference sequence). The CDR3 nucleotides are TGTGCCAGTAGCATTGAGACTAGGGCAACAGATACGCAGTATTTT. It encodes CASSIETRATDTQYF. Variable domain in full (rest from reference TRBV19 and TRBJ2-3): DGGITQSPKYLFRKEGQNVTLSCEQNLNHDAMYWYRQDPGQGLRLIYYSQIVNDFQKGDIAEGYSVSREKKESFPLTVTSAQKNPTAFYLCASSIETRATDTQYFGPGTRLTVL.

V gene TRBV7-8 combines with J gene TRBJ1-1, with D maybe TRBD1 (5 bases). Trimming left V 7 bases short and J 3 bases short, with 18 bases between. The germline V gene encodes CDR1 SGHVS and CDR2 FQNEAQ. The CDR3 has 15 residues. The CDR3 DNA follows: TGTGCCAGCAACCTCAGAGAAGGGGTAGACACTGAAGCTTTCTTT. Protein sequence: CASNLREGVDTEAFF.

This chain connects TRBV7-3 to TRBJ2-7; 9 positions match TRBD2. CDR3 length: 19 amino acids. Germline loops: CDR1 SGHTA, CDR2 FQGTGA. The V gene end was trimmed by 2 bases and the J gene end by 4 bases; junction bases not matched to a gene: 18. CDR3 in DNA: TGTGCCAGCAGCTTACACTTACTTCTGGCTAGCGGGAACGGGTACGAGCAGTACTTC. The encoded protein is CASSLHLLLASGNGYEQYF.

This clone was detected once. The rearrangement uses TRBV10-2 and TRBJ1-2, with a tentative D call TRBD1 (5 bases). The V end lost 7 bases, the J end lost 5 bases, and 14 bases lay between the germline ends. Germline assignment: CDR1 WSHSY and CDR2 SAAADI. The CDR3 sequence is 13 residues long. The CDR3 spells CASNPGGGYGYTF. As DNA, the CDR3 is TGCGCCAGCAACCCGGGGGGGGGATATGGCTACACCTTC.

CDR3 in amino acids: CAIQGPNYGYTF. Here the CDR3 DNA reads TGTGCCATACAGGGGCCGAACTATGGCTACACCTTC. The chain combines TRBV19 with TRBJ1-2, with TRBD1 identical over 7 bases. CDR3 length equals 12 residues. The junction had 4 bases not matched to a gene; V was cut back by 10 bases and J by 2 bases. CDR1 is LNHDA, CDR2 SQIVND, per germline (reference sequence).

This chain joins TRBV7-2 and TRBJ1-2, with 9 bases aligning to TRBD1. The CDR3 length is 14 residues. The J segment lost 7 bases and the V segment lost 5 bases, leaving 8 bases of the junction unmatched. Germline CDR1 reads SGHTA; CDR2 reads FQGNSA. The CDR3: CASSTTGGNFGYTF. In DNA form, the CDR3 reads TGTGCCAGCAGCACAACAGGGGGCAATTTTGGCTACACCTTC.